This entry lists 29 T cell receptor beta chains sequenced from one sample in a study of cytomegalovirus exposure and HLA in healthy donors. TCRdb's copy holds only in-frame clones and misses some; the assay was immunoSEQ multiplex PCR. The sample lists about 200,000 clones, about 82% occurring once. The sample was PBMCs. These receptors were obtained from a woman under 30 in good health and CMV-seronegative.

This chain connects TRBV27 to TRBJ2-1; TRBD1 agrees at 8 bases. Trimming removed 6 bases from V and 2 bases from J; junction bases left unmatched: 6. CDR1 and CDR2 from the germline V gene are MNHEY and SMNVEV (reference sequence). CDR3 length: 15 amino acids. The CDR3 nucleotides are TGTGCCAGCAGCCTGGACAGGGAGGCCTACAATGAGCAGTTCTTC. It specifies CASSLDREAYNEQFF.

J is TRBJ2-1 and V is TRBV27, with a possible D match to TRBD1 (5 bases). CDR1 is MNHEY, CDR2 SMNVEV, per germline (reference sequence). The CDR3 contains 14 residues. V lost 3 bases to trimming and J lost 5 bases, with 11 bases between them. The CDR3 DNA reads as TGTGCCAGCAGTTTTCTAGAGACAGACAATGAGCAGTTCTTC. Translating it yields CASSFLETDNEQFF.

The chain has TRBV7-2 and TRBJ2-3; TRBD2 is a possible D gene (5 bases). Between the trimmed V and J ends, which lost 5 bases and 0 bases, there was a span of 12 bases. The CDR3 loop spans 15 amino acids. Germline CDR1 and CDR2: SGHTA and FQGNSA. The CDR3 DNA sequence: TGTGCCAGCAGCACAAGCGGATCTAGCACAGATACGCAGTATTTT. It codes for CASSTSGSSTDTQYF.

The V and J genes are TRBV4-1 and TRBJ1-4; TRBD1 agrees at 7 bases. Germline-derived CDR1 and CDR2 are MGHRA and YSYEKL. V lost 1 base and J lost 5; bases outside the gene matches: 7. CDR3 length: 16 amino acids. CDR3 amino acids: CASSQASDRRNEKLFF. In nucleotides, the CDR3 is TGCGCCAGCAGCCAAGCCTCGGACAGGCGCAATGAAAAACTGTTTTTT.

J is TRBJ2-2 and V is TRBV5-4, with 7 bases that match TRBD1. The CDR3 extends over 14 amino acids. In germline, CDR1 is SGHNT, CDR2 YYREEE (reference sequence). With V trimmed by 5 bases and J by 4 bases, 5 bases remained unmatched. This chain's CDR3 is CASSRQGSTGELFF. The CDR3 DNA reads TGTGCCAGCAGTCGACAGGGAAGCACCGGGGAGCTGTTTTTT.

V is TRBV6-5 and J is TRBJ1-4, with 8 bases identical to TRBD1. The V gene's germline CDR1 is MNHEY and CDR2 SVGAGI. The CDR3 spans 13 residues. V shed 6 bases and J 5 bases; nucleotides not matched to a gene: 2. The chain's CDR3 is CASSRTGNEKLFF. The DNA of the CDR3 is TGTGCCAGCAGCCGGACAGGGAATGAAAAACTGTTTTTT.

The CDR3 nucleotides are TGTGCCAGCAGCCGAACAGTACAAGAGACCCAGTACTTC. Translation: CASSRTVQETQYF. The chain has TRBV7-2 and TRBJ2-5; D remains unclear. The CDR3 has 13 amino acids. V shed 5 bases and J shed 2 bases, with 9 bases lying between them. Germline lookup yields CDR1 SGHTA and CDR2 FQGNSA. The complete variable domain, with remaining parts taken from reference TRBV7-2 and TRBJ2-5, reads GAGVSQSPSNKVTEKGKDVELRCDPISGHTALYWYRQSLGQGLEFLIYFQGNSAPDKSGLPSDRFSAERTGGSVSTLTIQRTQQEDSAVYLCASSRTVQETQYFGPGTRLLVL.

This clone was seen a single time. The V and J genes are TRBV9 and TRBJ2-7; 11 nucleotides agree with TRBD2. The CDR3 consists of 15 residues. The V and J ends lost 0 bases and 4 bases, in that order; junction bases with no gene match: 3. Germline loops: CDR1 SGDLS, CDR2 YYNGEE. CDR3 nucleotide sequence: TGTGCCAGCAGCGTAGGGGCTAGCGGGGGGTACGAGCAGTACTTC. Translation gives CASSVGASGGYEQYF.

In this sample, this clone turned up once. The J gene is TRBJ1-2, the V gene TRBV11-2, with D tentatively TRBD1 (6 bases). The V gene's germline CDR1 is SGHAT and CDR2 FQNNGV. V dropped 5 bases and J dropped 6 bases, with 13 bases sitting between them. The CDR3 extends over 13 amino acids. The CDR3 DNA sequence: TGTGCCAGCAGCCCACAGGGCGATCATGGCTACACCTTC. The encoded protein is CASSPQGDHGYTF.

The rearrangement joins TRBV4-1 to TRBJ1-1; D possibly corresponds to TRBD1 (6 bases). Germline V lookup: CDR1 MGHRA, CDR2 YSYEKL. V lost 1 base and J 1 base, leaving 10 bases between the germline ends. The CDR3 length is 15 residues. CDR3 sequence (DNA): TGCGCCAGCAGCCAAGGTGACAGGAGGAACACTGAAGCTTTCTTT. Protein: CASSQGDRRNTEAFF.

The J gene is TRBJ2-7, the V gene TRBV5-1, with a possible D match to TRBD2 (6 bases). The CDR3 runs to 13 residues. Germline CDR1 reads SGHRS; CDR2 reads YFSETQ. Trimming removed 4 bases from V and 5 bases from J, with 13 bases in between. In nucleotides, the CDR3 is TGCGCCAGCAGCCCGAGACTAGAAAACGAGCAGTACTTC. Protein: CASSPRLENEQYF.

This clone appeared a few times. The rearrangement uses TRBV7-9 and TRBJ1-2, with D unclear. Germline-derived CDR1 and CDR2 are SEHNR and FQNEAQ (reference sequence). The CDR3 runs to 16 residues. The V end was cut by 4 bases, the J end by 4 bases, with 19 bases between. The CDR3 protein is CASSSGAGRFGYGYTF. CDR3 nucleotides: TGTGCCAGCAGCTCGGGTGCGGGAAGGTTTGGCTATGGCTACACCTTC.

This clone occurred once. Germline and junction disagree at one end, which may indicate a read error. The rearrangement links TRBV7-9 to TRBJ1-1; perhaps TRBD1 as D (6 bases). Germline V gene data show CDR1 as SEHNR and CDR2 as FQNEAQ (reference sequence). The CDR3 runs to 13 residues. The CDR3 bases are TGTGCCAGCAGCGTAGCAGGGGCCACTGAAGCTTTCTTT. Translating gives CASSVAGATEAFF. The complete variable domain, with remaining parts taken from reference TRBV7-9 and TRBJ1-1, reads DTGVSQNPRHKITKRGQNVTFRCDPISEHNRLYWYRQTLGQGPEFLTYFQNEAQLEKSRLLSDRFSAERPKGSFSTLEIQRTEQGDSAMYLCASSVAGATEAFFGQGTRLTVV.

The genes are TRBV25-1 and TRBJ2-1; 7 bases match TRBD2. The ends lost 4 bases at V and 2 bases at J; junction bases unmatched: 8. The CDR3 spans 16 residues. CDR1 and CDR2 (germline): MGHDK, SYGVNS. The CDR3 reads CASSATPSGPYNEQFF. CDR3 nucleotides: TGTGCCAGCAGTGCCACCCCTAGCGGCCCCTACAATGAGCAGTTCTTC.

Regarding this clone: One junction end disagrees with the germline gene, perhaps due to a read error. This rearrangement joins TRBV7-2 to TRBJ2-7; TRBD2 might be the D (6 bases). Germline assignment: CDR1 SGHTA and CDR2 FQGNSA. There are 14 residues in the CDR3. CDR3 amino acids: CASRLDTSSYEQYF. DNA for the CDR3: TGTGCCAGCAGGTTAGATACTAGCAGCTACGAGCAGTACTTC.

V is TRBV2 and J is TRBJ1-2; a possible D gene is TRBD1 (5 bases). The CDR3 covers 15 residues. Trimming took 5 bases from V and 6 from J, leaving 19 bases between them. Germline values: CDR1 SNHLY, CDR2 FYNNEI. The CDR3 DNA reads TGTGCCAGCAGTCTCGATTATGGGGGGGTGGATGGCTACACCTTC. This sequence encodes CASSLDYGGVDGYTF. The entire variable domain, with the rest obtained from reference TRBV2 and TRBJ1-2, is as follows: EPEVTQTPSHQVTQMGQEVILRCVPISNHLYFYWYRQILGQKVEFLVSFYNNEISEKSEIFDDQFSVERPDGSNFTLKIRSTKLEDSAMYFCASSLDYGGVDGYTFGSGTRLTVV.

The CDR3 DNA is TGTGCCAGTAGTACCCTCGAGGGAGGGAACACTGAAGCTTTCTTT. Its translation is CASSTLEGGNTEAFF. This chain uses TRBV19 with TRBJ1-1; D not certain. CDR3 length: 15 amino acids. Trimming took off 4 bases at V and 1 base at J, with 13 bases between the two ends. CDR1 is LNHDA, CDR2 SQIVND, per germline (reference sequence).

This sequence joins TRBV6-5 and TRBJ2-4; 9 nucleotides line up with TRBD2. This CDR3 comprises 16 residues. Germline V gives CDR1 MNHEY, CDR2 SVGAGI. The V segment lost 0 bases and the J segment 5 bases; nucleotides outside the gene matches: 5. This chain's CDR3 is CASSYSRAGGENIQYF. The CDR3 DNA reads TGTGCCAGCAGTTACTCGAGAGCGGGGGGCGAAAACATTCAGTACTTC.

The chain is built from TRBV11-3 and TRBJ2-3, with 10 bases that match TRBD1. The V and J ends lost 5 bases and 3 bases, in that order; junction bases with no gene match: 5. From germline, CDR1 is SGHNT and CDR2 YENEEA. The CDR3 loop spans 15 amino acids. The CDR3 loop reads CASSPGQGLTDTQYF. CDR3 nucleotides: TGTGCCAGCAGCCCGGGACAGGGGCTAACAGATACGCAGTATTTT.

The chain couples TRBV19 to TRBJ2-3; tentatively, D is TRBD2 (5 bases). Germline-derived CDR1 and CDR2 are LNHDA and SQIVND (reference sequence). This CDR3 contains 17 residues. Trimming stripped 3 bases from V and 1 base from J, with 17 bases between. The CDR3 DNA sequence: TGTGCCAGTAGTATGTCGGCGGGTGGAGGCCGCACAGATACGCAGTATTTT. Translating it yields CASSMSAGGGRTDTQYF.

This chain uses TRBV5-4 with TRBJ1-2, with TRBD1 matching over 9 bases. This CDR3 contains 14 residues. V lost 4 bases, J lost 5 bases, and 6 bases stayed unmatched. The germline V gene has CDR1 SGHNT and CDR2 YYREEE (reference sequence). DNA for the CDR3: TGTGCCAGCAGCCCGACGGACAGGGGATATGGCTACACCTTC. As protein: CASSPTDRGYGYTF.

The genes are TRBV10-3 and TRBJ2-6, with 12 bases matching TRBD1. Germline trimming cut 8 bases from V and 4 bases from J; bases unmatched to any gene: 6. The CDR3 has 16 residues. Germline CDR1 is ENHRY and CDR2 is SYGVKD. The DNA of the CDR3 is TGTGCCATCGGAAGGGACAGGGGGCGAGGGGCCAACGTCCTGACTTTC. It codes for CAIGRDRGRGANVLTF.

CDR3 loop: CATVSSNSYEQYF. DNA of the CDR3: TGTGCCACTGTGAGCTCCAATTCCTACGAGCAGTACTTC. The rearrangement joins TRBV10-3 to TRBJ2-7; D is unresolved. V was cut by 10 bases and J by 1 base, with 14 bases left in between. The CDR3 is 13 amino acids. The germline V gene has CDR1 ENHRY and CDR2 SYGVKD.

The chain couples TRBV7-9 to TRBJ2-4; D is possibly TRBD2 (5 bases). The germline V and J ends were trimmed by 5 bases and 8 bases, with 10 bases remaining between them. The CDR3 is 12 amino acids. In germline, CDR1 is SEHNR, CDR2 FQNEAQ (reference sequence). The CDR3 protein is CASSPHGDIQYF. Here the CDR3 DNA reads TGTGCCAGCAGCCCCCACGGGGACATTCAGTACTTC. The entire variable domain, with the rest obtained from reference TRBV7-9 and TRBJ2-4, is as follows: DTGVSQNPRHKITKRGQNVTFRCDPISEHNRLYWYRQTLGQGPEFLTYFQNEAQLEKSRLLSDRFSAERPKGSFSTLEIQRTEQGDSAMYLCASSPHGDIQYFGAGTRLSVL.

The rearrangement uses TRBV2 and TRBJ2-1; D might be TRBD2 (6 bases). Trimming stripped 4 bases from V and 3 bases from J, with 19 bases between. Looked up from germline, CDR1 is SNHLY and CDR2 is FYNNEI. CDR3 length: 17 residues. DNA for the CDR3: TGTGCCAGCAGTGGAGGTAGCGGCGGAACAAACTACAATGAGCAGTTCTTC. Its protein is CASSGGSGGTNYNEQFF.

This clone appeared once. The V and J genes are TRBV30 and TRBJ2-2; D gene unclear. The CDR3 is 13 amino acids. CDR1 and CDR2 from the germline V gene are GTSNPN and SVGIG (reference sequence). Trimming removed 5 bases from V and 5 bases from J, with 12 bases in between. The CDR3 reads CAWGLTQTGELFF. The CDR3, as DNA: TGTGCCTGGGGTTTAACCCAGACCGGGGAGCTGTTTTTT. The full variable domain, in which reference TRBV30 and TRBJ2-2 provide the parts outside the CDR3, is SQTIHQWPATLVQPVGSPLSLECTVEGTSNPNLYWYRQAAGRGLQLLFYSVGIGQISSEVPQNLSASRPQDRQFILSSKKLLLSDSGFYLCAWGLTQTGELFFGEGSRLTVL.

This clone was counted once. This sequence joins TRBV18 and TRBJ2-7; 7 nucleotides agree with TRBD1. V lost 3 bases to trimming and J lost 2 bases; unmatched junction nucleotides: 13. CDR1 KGHSH and CDR2 LQKENI come from the germline V gene. The CDR3 consists of 17 residues. Here the CDR3 DNA reads TGTGCCAGCTCACCTACCTCCGACAGGGAGAGGACCTACGAGCAGTACTTC. Its translation is CASSPTSDRERTYEQYF.

The chain links TRBV4-2 to TRBJ1-6; tentatively, D is TRBD1 (5 bases). Germline values: CDR1 LGHNA, CDR2 YNFKEQ. The CDR3 totals 14 residues. The V and J ends lost 1 base and 7 bases respectively, with 8 bases between them. The CDR3 protein is CASSQGQGNSPLHF. In nucleotides, the CDR3 is TGTGCCAGCAGCCAAGGCCAGGGAAATTCACCCCTCCACTTT.

V gene TRBV6-5 combines with J gene TRBJ2-2; D possibly corresponds to TRBD1 (6 bases). The germline gives CDR1 MNHEY, CDR2 SVGAGI. The CDR3 spans 14 residues. V lost 10 bases and J lost 3, with 15 bases in between. The CDR3 loop reads CATCRTEYTGELFF. The CDR3 bases are TGTGCCACCTGTCGGACAGAGTACACCGGGGAGCTGTTTTTT.